This T cell receptor beta chain is drawn from a study of PD-1 blockade in classical Hodgkin lymphoma. This clone was seen more than once but under ten times. Each and every patient relapsed after autologous stem cell transplantation, and patients got differing brentuximab vedotin exposure. The table came from immunoSEQ multiplex PCR; TCRdb's copy has only in-frame clones and leaves some out. This table has under 60,000 clones, around 73% appearing once. V was shortened by 4 bases and J by 0 bases, with 6 bases between the two germline ends. CDR1 ENHRY and CDR2 SYGVKD come from the germline V gene. CDR3 length: 13 amino acids.

The sequenced sample was peripheral blood mononuclear cells (PBMCs), obtained before the second cycle of nivolumab. This clonotype originated in a human donor with classical Hodgkin lymphoma. J is TRBJ1-1 and V is TRBV10-3, with D hard to call. CDR3 nucleotides: TGTGCCATCAGTGCTCAGGTGAACACTGAAGCTTTCTTT. Its translation: CAISAQVNTEAFF.